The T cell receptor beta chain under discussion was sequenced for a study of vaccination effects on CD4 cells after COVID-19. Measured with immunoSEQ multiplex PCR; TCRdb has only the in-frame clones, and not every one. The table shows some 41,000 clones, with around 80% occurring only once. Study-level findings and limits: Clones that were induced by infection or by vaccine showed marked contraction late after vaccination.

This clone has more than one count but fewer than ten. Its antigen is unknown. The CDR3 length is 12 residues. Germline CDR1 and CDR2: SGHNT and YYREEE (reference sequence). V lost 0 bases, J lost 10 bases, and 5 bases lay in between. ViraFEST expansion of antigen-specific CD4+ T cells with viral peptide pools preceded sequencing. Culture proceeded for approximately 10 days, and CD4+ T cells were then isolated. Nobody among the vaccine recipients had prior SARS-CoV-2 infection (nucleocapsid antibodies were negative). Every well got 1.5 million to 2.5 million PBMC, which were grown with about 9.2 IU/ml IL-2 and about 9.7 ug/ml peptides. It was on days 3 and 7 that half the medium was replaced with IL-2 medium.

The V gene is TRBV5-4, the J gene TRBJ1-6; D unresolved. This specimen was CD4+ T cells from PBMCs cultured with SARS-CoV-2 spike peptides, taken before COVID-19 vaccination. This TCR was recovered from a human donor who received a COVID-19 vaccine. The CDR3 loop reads CASSLDGSPLHF. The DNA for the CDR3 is TGTGCCAGCAGCTTGGATGGCTCACCCCTCCACTTT.